The clone carrying this T cell receptor (beta chain) was counted a single time. Its target is unknown. This entry comes from a study of cytotoxic CD8 clonotypes in ibrutinib-treated CLL. Broader study findings: Higher clonality was seen at ibrutinib response and a return toward baseline at progression. Among the clonotypes, public ones were uncommon and contracted or held stable on treatment.

The targeted sequencing depth was 1 in 200,000 to 1 in 1 million T cells. The repertoire was sequenced with immunoSEQ multiplex PCR; TCRdb's copy has only in-frame clones and lacks some. This table holds about 200,000 clones, around 72% found once. The sequencing here drew on PBMCs, taken after 24 months of ibrutinib treatment. This clonotype was obtained from a human donor with chronic lymphocytic leukemia.

CDR3 in amino acids: CASREGAGELFF. The CDR3, as DNA: TGTGCCAGCAGGGAGGGTGCCGGGGAGCTGTTTTTT. The V and J genes are TRBV11-2 and TRBJ2-2; the D gene is possibly TRBD2 (6 bases). V lost 6 bases and J lost 6, with 8 bases in between. Per the germline V gene, CDR1 is SGHAT and CDR2 is FQNNGV. The CDR3 spans 12 residues.